This T cell receptor beta chain was captured in a study of T cells in Graves' hyperthyroidism and ophthalmopathy. On the study more broadly: The authors collected peripheral blood at initial diagnosis, before any treatment. Findings and limits, study-wide: Blood shared most expanded thyroid clonotypes above 0.001. Progression to ophthalmopathy was predicted a median of 6.5 months early.

This clonotype occurred many times. Its target is not known. The source material, RNA transcripts, was used to amplify TCR beta CDR3 regions. First-round RT-PCR of the TCR CDR3 relied on the HTBI primer set. From the multiplex PCR reads, TCRdb called clonotypes with MiXCR, one entry per CDR3 protein. The repertoire includes 200,000 to 250,000 distinct CDR3 sequences, about 25% of them detected once, and 35% sits in the top ten. V lost 3 bases to trimming and J lost 0 bases, with 3 bases between them. This CDR3 has 13 amino acids. The rearrangement links TRBV12-3 or TRBV12-4 to TRBJ1-5; D is ambiguous. Sequenced: blood. The clonotype comes from a woman in her thirties or forties with Graves' ophthalmopathy. The chain's CDR3 is CASSFYSNQPQHF. CDR3 coding DNA: TGTGCCAGCAGTTTCTATAGCAATCAGCCCCAGCATTTT.